This record concerns one T cell receptor beta chain sequence. This was the immunoSEQ v3 assay. TCRdb's copy holds only in-frame clones and misses some; the assay was immunoSEQ multiplex PCR. The sample shows tens of thousands of clones, less than 85% of them seen only once. As for time point: pre-treatment sample, taken before nivolumab and TIL therapy. Patients were adults with stage 4 NSCLC. The sample is drawn from a study of TIL therapy for anti-PD-1-resistant metastatic lung cancer. Germline CDR1 is LNHDA and CDR2 is SQIVND (reference sequence). With V trimmed by 1 base and J by 7 bases, 15 bases remained unmatched. This CDR3 has 17 amino acids.

Sequenced material: blood, taken at baseline. The receptor's source is a person aged 25 to 85 with non-small cell lung cancer. The chain links TRBV19 to TRBJ1-2; 7 nucleotides line up with TRBD1. The DNA of the CDR3 is TGTGCCAGTAGTATAGGTCCGAACAGGGGAAATGATTCTGGCTACACCTTC. It translates to CASSIGPNRGNDSGYTF.